The 23 T cell receptor beta chains below were found in one sample sequenced in a study of lymphopenia after photon versus proton radiotherapy. Sequenced by immunoSEQ multiplex PCR; TCRdb stores in-frame clones only, minus some. The table has 60,000 or so clones, roughly nine tenths seen once. Specimen: peripheral blood, collected from a patient treated with proton-based radiotherapy. The receptors shown here come from a man older than 75 with esophageal cancer.

The rearrangement joins TRBV7-9 to TRBJ1-1, with a possible D match to TRBD1 (6 bases). The V and J ends lost 5 bases and 11 bases respectively, with 24 bases between them. Germline V gene sequence: CDR1 SEHNR, CDR2 FQNEAQ (reference sequence). This CDR3 has 15 amino acids. CDR3 residues: CASSGAGQGIFRAFF. CDR3 coding DNA: TGTGCCAGCAGCGGAGCGGGCCAGGGGATTTTTAGGGCTTTCTTT.

In this sample, this clone turned up once. The chain combines TRBV7-9 with TRBJ1-4, with D maybe TRBD1 (6 bases). Germline CDR1 reads SEHNR; CDR2 reads FQNEAQ (reference sequence). The germline V and J ends were trimmed by 3 bases and 7 bases, with 9 bases remaining between them. This CDR3 has 13 residues. CDR3 coding DNA: TGTGCCAGCAGCTTCGGCAGGGGTGAAAAACTGTTTTTT. Its protein product is CASSFGRGEKLFF.

The chain is built from TRBV11-2 and TRBJ2-3; the D gene could be TRBD1 or TRBD2 (5 bases each). V was cut by 3 bases and J by 4 bases, with 11 bases left in between. CDR1 SGHAT and CDR2 FQNNGV come from the germline V gene. The CDR3 totals 14 residues. CDR3 sequence (DNA): TGTGCCAGCAGCTTGGGGTGGGGGTCAGATACGCAGTATTTT. The encoded protein is CASSLGWGSDTQYF.

The rearrangement links TRBV5-6 to TRBJ1-1; tentatively, D is TRBD1 (5 bases). The CDR3 contains 14 residues. V lost 5 bases and J lost 1, with 12 bases in between. Germline V lookup: CDR1 SGHDT, CDR2 YYEEEE. The CDR3 DNA is TGTGCCAGCAGTTGGCGGGGCGGGAACACTGAAGCTTTCTTT. It encodes CASSWRGGNTEAFF.

V usage is TRBV11-2 and J usage is TRBJ2-5, with TRBD1 as a possible D gene (6 bases). The germline V gene has CDR1 SGHAT and CDR2 FQNNGV. CDR3 length: 16 amino acids. V was pared by 1 base and J by 0 bases, with 12 bases between. CDR3 amino acids: CASSLGGQLYQETQYF. The DNA of the CDR3 is TGTGCCAGCAGCTTAGGAGGACAGTTGTACCAAGAGACCCAGTACTTC.

The genes are TRBV5-6 and TRBJ2-3, with 12 bases identical to TRBD2. The CDR3 consists of 17 residues. The germline V gene encodes CDR1 SGHDT and CDR2 YYEEEE. V lost 4 bases and J lost 2; bases outside the gene matches: 8. CDR3 in amino acids: CASSDPGLAGTTDTQYF. CDR3 sequence (DNA): TGTGCCAGCAGCGACCCCGGACTAGCGGGAACCACAGATACGCAGTATTTT.

V gene TRBV2 combines with J gene TRBJ2-1; 10 bases match TRBD2. The germline CDR1 and CDR2 sequences are SNHLY and FYNNEI. After removal of 10 bases from V and 2 bases from J, the junction contained 5 bases not matched to a gene. There are 14 residues in the CDR3. The DNA for the CDR3 is TGTGCCACCGCCGGACTAGCGGCCTACAATGAGCAGTTCTTC. Translation: CATAGLAAYNEQFF.

The rearrangement uses TRBV18 and TRBJ1-4; the D is unclear. The germline V gene has CDR1 KGHSH and CDR2 LQKENI. The CDR3 runs to 15 residues. The germline V and J ends were trimmed by 3 bases and 8 bases, with 16 bases remaining between them. CDR3 loop: CASSPSTGMEEKLFF. For the CDR3, the DNA is TGTGCCAGCTCACCGAGCACCGGAATGGAGGAAAAACTGTTTTTT.

The chain links TRBV6-5 to TRBJ1-1; TRBD1 is a possible D gene (6 bases). The V end lost 2 bases, the J end lost 3 bases, and 7 bases lay between the germline ends. Germline V lookup: CDR1 MNHEY, CDR2 SVGAGI. The CDR3 contains 13 residues. Written as DNA, the CDR3 is TGTGCCAGCAGTTACAGGGGGGACACTGAAGCTTTCTTT. This translates into CASSYRGDTEAFF.

This clone is a singleton in its sample. The chain uses TRBV5-6 and TRBJ2-1, with 7 bases identical to TRBD2. V shed 1 base, J shed 4 bases, and the junction held 5 bases outside the gene matches. CDR3 length: 15 residues. CDR1 is SGHDT and CDR2 is YYEEEE in the germline V gene. The chain's CDR3 is CASSLSASGYNEQFF. The CDR3 nucleotides are TGTGCCAGCAGCTTGTCGGCTAGCGGTTACAATGAGCAGTTCTTC. The whole variable domain, remainder taken from reference TRBV5-6 and TRBJ2-1, is DAGVTQSPTHLIKTRGQQVTLRCSPKSGHDTVSWYQQALGQGPQFIFQYYEEEERQRGNFPDRFSGHQFPNYSSELNVNALLLGDSALYLCASSLSASGYNEQFFGPGTRLTVL.

The gene calls are TRBV4-2 and TRBJ1-5; D call uncertain. The ends were cut back, 0 bases at V and 2 bases at J, with 5 bases in the middle. The germline CDR1 and CDR2 sequences are LGHNA and YNFKEQ. CDR3 size: 14 residues. The CDR3 reads CASSQDWGNQPQHF. For the CDR3, the DNA is TGTGCCAGCAGCCAAGATTGGGGCAATCAGCCCCAGCATTTT.

The J gene is TRBJ1-1, the V gene TRBV28, with D uncertain. Trimming shortened V by 6 bases and J by 3 bases, and 8 bases separated the two germline ends. This CDR3 has 12 amino acids. CDR1 and CDR2 from the germline V gene are MDHEN and SYDVKM. DNA for the CDR3: TGTGCCAGCAGCAGGTCGGACACTGAAGCTTTCTTT. As protein: CASSRSDTEAFF. Drawing the rest from reference TRBV28 and TRBJ1-1, the complete variable domain is DVKVTQSSRYLVKRTGEKVFLECVQDMDHENMFWYRQDPGLGLRLIYFSYDVKMKEKGDIPEGYSVSREKKERFSLILESASTNQTSMYLCASSRSDTEAFFGQGTRLTVV.

The rearrangement uses TRBV27 and TRBJ1-1; D gene uncertain. The CDR3 covers 14 residues. Germline loops: CDR1 MNHEY, CDR2 SMNVEV (reference sequence). V was pared by 0 bases and J by 2 bases, with 7 bases between. The CDR3 DNA sequence: TGTGCCAGCAGTTTATCGGGCCTAAACACTGAAGCTTTCTTT. It specifies CASSLSGLNTEAFF.

The chain couples TRBV7-7 to TRBJ2-5; D might be TRBD2 (5 bases). The CDR3 loop spans 14 amino acids. The V end was cut by 2 bases, the J end by 0 bases, with 7 bases between. In germline, CDR1 is SSHAT, CDR2 FNYEAQ (reference sequence). The CDR3 sequence: CASSLYGNQETQYF. CDR3 bases: TGTGCCAGCAGCTTATACGGGAACCAAGAGACCCAGTACTTC.

The chain uses TRBV10-2 and TRBJ2-1; 7 bases fit TRBD2. The CDR3 sequence is 16 residues long. After removal of 0 bases from V and 2 bases from J, the junction contained 4 bases not matched to a gene. The germline CDR1 and CDR2 sequences are WSHSY and SAAADI. CDR3 amino acids: CASSESGGWAYNEQFF. The CDR3 bases are TGCGCCAGCAGTGAGTCGGGAGGGTGGGCCTACAATGAGCAGTTCTTC.

J is TRBJ1-6 and V is TRBV5-6, with D unclear. The CDR3 covers 13 residues. Between the trimmed V and J ends, which lost 0 bases and 10 bases, there was a span of 8 bases. The germline CDR1 and CDR2 sequences are SGHDT and YYEEEE. CDR3 in amino acids: CASSLEGRSPLHF. In DNA form, the CDR3 reads TGTGCCAGCAGCTTGGAAGGGCGCTCACCCCTCCACTTT. Variable domain in full (rest from reference TRBV5-6 and TRBJ1-6): DAGVTQSPTHLIKTRGQQVTLRCSPKSGHDTVSWYQQALGQGPQFIFQYYEEEERQRGNFPDRFSGHQFPNYSSELNVNALLLGDSALYLCASSLEGRSPLHFGNGTRLTVT.

This CDR3 reads CASTERQYNSNQPQHF. Here the CDR3 DNA reads TGCGCCAGCACCGAGCGGCAGTATAATAGCAATCAGCCCCAGCATTTT. This rearrangement joins TRBV10-1 to TRBJ1-5; no reliable D call. CDR1 and CDR2 from the germline V gene are WNHNN and SYGVQD (reference sequence). Trimming cost V 7 bases and J 0 bases, with 16 bases left between them. The CDR3 runs to 16 residues.

V is TRBV6-5 and J is TRBJ1-2; no firm D call. Germline V lookup: CDR1 MNHEY, CDR2 SVGAGI. This CDR3 has 13 residues. Trimming removed 5 bases from V and 7 bases from J, with 14 bases in between. The CDR3 here is CASSPQRARGYTF. CDR3 coding DNA: TGTGCCAGCAGTCCCCAAAGGGCCCGTGGCTACACCTTC.

This rearrangement joins TRBV6-5 to TRBJ1-4; 11 nucleotides match TRBD1. V shed 6 bases, J shed 4 bases, and the junction held 4 bases outside the gene matches. Germline V CDR1 and CDR2: MNHEY, SVGAGI. The length of the CDR3 is 15 residues. The CDR3 sequence: CASRLGTGGNEKLFF. The CDR3 nucleotides are TGTGCCAGCAGACTCGGGACAGGGGGTAATGAAAAACTGTTTTTT.

The gene calls are TRBV10-3 and TRBJ2-3, with D hard to call. Looked up from germline, CDR1 is ENHRY and CDR2 is SYGVKD. V was shortened by 6 bases and J by 2 bases, with 12 bases between the two germline ends. The CDR3 sequence is 14 residues long. CDR3 amino acids: CAIREPGLTDTQYF. The CDR3, as DNA: TGTGCCATCAGAGAACCTGGCCTCACAGATACGCAGTATTTT.

The chain joins TRBV14 to TRBJ1-4; D is undetermined. V lost 0 bases and J lost 10, with 12 bases in between. This CDR3 spans 14 amino acids. CDR1 and CDR2 from the germline V gene are SGHDN and FVKESK. CDR3: CASSQERGSGKLFF. As DNA, the CDR3 is TGTGCCAGCAGCCAAGAAAGAGGGTCCGGAAAACTGTTTTTT.

The chain has TRBV19 and TRBJ2-6; TRBD1 agrees at 8 bases. Trimming removed 4 bases from V and 4 bases from J; junction bases left unmatched: 3. The CDR3 covers 15 residues. Germline V lookup: CDR1 LNHDA, CDR2 SQIVND (reference sequence). CDR3 DNA: TGTGCCAGTAGTAGACAGGGGTCCGGGGCCAACGTCCTGACTTTC. It encodes CASSRQGSGANVLTF.

The chain links TRBV7-2 to TRBJ2-7, with D hard to call. Germline CDR1 reads SGHTA; CDR2 reads FQGNSA. The CDR3 consists of 17 residues. The V end was cut by 5 bases, the J end by 4 bases, with 24 bases between. CDR3 bases: TGTGCCAGCAGCGGCCGATCTGGTGTCACGCGAGTTTACGAGCAGTACTTC. Translating it yields CASSGRSGVTRVYEQYF.